The 30 T cell receptor beta chains reported below all come from one sample, sequenced in a study of T-cell reconstitution after alpha-beta-depleted transplantation in children. The library targeted TCRbeta and was prepared with unique molecular identifiers. TCRdb processed the PCR reads anew with MiXCR; each CDR3 protein has one entry. The sample records about 610,000 distinct CDR3 sequences, more than 9% being singletons. This specimen consisted of PBMCs from the stem cell graft donor, obtained from the stem cell graft. The receptor source for this set is a human donor who donated a stem cell graft to a child with acute myeloid leukemia.

This clonotype has a handful of counts. The chain joins TRBV3-1 to TRBJ2-7; D tentatively reads TRBD1 or TRBD2 (5 bases each). V lost 4 bases, J lost 3 bases, and 16 bases lay in between. CDR1 and CDR2 from the germline V gene are LGHDT and YNNKEL (reference sequence). The CDR3 sequence is 15 residues long. For the CDR3, the DNA is TGTGCCAGCAGCCGGAGAGGGGCTGGGATCTACGAGCAGTACTTC. It is translated as CASSRRGAGIYEQYF.

This clonotype was seen just once. This chain connects TRBV28 to TRBJ2-3; the D gene could be TRBD1 or TRBD2 (5 bases each). Trimming stripped 4 bases from V and 6 bases from J, with 20 bases between. This CDR3 contains 16 residues. Germline CDR1 MDHEN, CDR2 SYDVKM. The CDR3 bases are TGTGCCAGCAGTTCTATACGGGACCAGGTGACGGATACGCAGTATTTT. It codes for CASSSIRDQVTDTQYF.

This clonotype was counted a few times. The CDR3 sequence is CATSDLTGRDGYTF. The CDR3 region has the DNA TGTGCCACCAGTGATTTAACAGGGCGGGATGGCTACACCTTC. This chain uses TRBV24-1 with TRBJ1-2; weak D call: TRBD1 (6 bases). The CDR3 sequence is 14 residues long. The V gene lost 1 base and the J gene lost 6 bases, with 11 bases spanning the gap. The germline V gene encodes CDR1 KGHDR and CDR2 SFDVKD.

The table lists this clonotype with a few counts. The rearrangement uses TRBV20-1 and TRBJ2-1; TRBD1 aligns across 12 bases. Germline V gene data show CDR1 as DFQATT and CDR2 as SNEGSKA (reference sequence). The CDR3 covers 18 residues. V was pared by 2 bases and J by 7 bases, with 15 bases of the junction left unmatched. The CDR3 here is CSARPGTGGKREGNEQFF. The CDR3 DNA reads TGCAGTGCTAGACCCGGGACAGGGGGCAAGCGGGAGGGTAATGAGCAGTTCTTC.

This clonotype has ten or more counts. The CDR3, as DNA: TGTGCCAGCAGCTCGGGAGGGACTAGAATCTACAATGAGCAGTTCTTC. The encoded protein is CASSSGGTRIYNEQFF. The chain carries TRBV7-3 and TRBJ2-1; TRBD2 matches at 8 bases. The germline CDR1 and CDR2 sequences are SGHTA and FQGTGA. Trimming took 4 bases from V and 3 from J; bases not matched to a gene: 8. The CDR3 spans 16 residues.

V and J are TRBV6-1 and TRBJ2-7, with 7 positions matching TRBD2. The CDR3 totals 13 residues. Germline V gives CDR1 MNHNS, CDR2 SASEGT. J gave up 4 bases and V 6 bases, and 6 bases lay outside the gene matches. CDR3 DNA: TGTGCCAGCAGCCCCCGGGGGGAGTACGAGCAGTACTTC. Protein product: CASSPRGEYEQYF.

The gene calls are TRBV10-3 and TRBJ2-2, with TRBD2 matching over 12 bases. Germline CDR1 and CDR2: ENHRY and SYGVKD. The CDR3 is 17 amino acids. V lost 7 bases to trimming and J lost 3 bases; unmatched junction nucleotides: 9. DNA for the CDR3: TGTGCCATCACCCCGGGTGGACTAGCGGGGTACACCGGGGAGCTGTTTTTT. Its protein is CAITPGGLAGYTGELFF.

This clonotype came up many times. J is TRBJ1-5 and V is TRBV4-2; TRBD1 is a possible D gene (6 bases). The germline gives CDR1 LGHNA, CDR2 YNFKEQ. This CDR3 region has 12 residues. The germline V and J ends were trimmed by 3 bases and 10 bases, with 10 bases remaining between them. The CDR3 spells CASSQGAGPQHF. Here the CDR3 DNA reads TGTGCCAGCAGCCAGGGGGCAGGTCCCCAGCATTTT.

There are many counts of this clonotype. The rearrangement uses TRBV20-1 and TRBJ2-1; no reliable D call. CDR1 is DFQATT, CDR2 SNEGSKA, per germline (reference sequence). Trimming pared 2 bases from V and 7 bases from J, leaving 12 bases between. This CDR3 has 13 residues. CDR3 bases: TGCAGTGCTAGAAACGGAAACCAGAATGAGCAGTTCTTC. It codes for CSARNGNQNEQFF.

This clonotype has a handful of counts. CDR3 in amino acids: CASSLLRELKEQYF. The CDR3 DNA follows: TGTGCCAGCAGCTTACTCCGGGAACTGAAAGAGCAGTACTTC. The chain combines TRBV7-9 with TRBJ2-7, with a weak D call TRBD2 (5 bases). Germline values: CDR1 SEHNR, CDR2 FQNEAQ (reference sequence). V was trimmed by 2 bases and J by 7 bases, leaving 15 bases between them. The CDR3 is 14 residues long.

In its sample, this clonotype was seen a few times. V is TRBV5-1 and J is TRBJ2-7, with 14 positions matching TRBD2. Germline assignment: CDR1 SGHRS and CDR2 YFSETQ. V shed 3 bases, J shed 7 bases, and the junction held 6 bases outside the gene matches. This CDR3 spans 15 amino acids. The DNA of the CDR3 is TGCGCCAGCAGCTCCGGGACTAGCGGGAGTGGTGAGCAGTACTTC. Its translation is CASSSGTSGSGEQYF. Looking up the rest from reference TRBV5-1 and TRBJ2-7 gives the full variable domain: KAGVTQTPRYLIKTRGQQVTLSCSPISGHRSVSWYQQTPGQGLQFLFEYFSETQRNKGNFPGRFSGRQFSNSRSEMNVSTLELGDSALYLCASSSGTSGSGEQYFGPGTRLTVT.

This clonotype was detected many times. CDR3 loop: CSARSDRGLDTQYF. CDR3 in DNA: TGCAGTGCTAGGTCGGACAGGGGGCTGGATACGCAGTATTTT. V is TRBV20-1 and J is TRBJ2-3; TRBD1 agrees at 11 bases. CDR3 length equals 14 residues. Germline assignment: CDR1 DFQATT and CDR2 SNEGSKA (reference sequence). The ends lost 3 bases at V and 6 bases at J; junction bases unmatched: 5.

The chain joins TRBV20-1 to TRBJ2-5; D uncertain. Germline assignment: CDR1 DFQATT and CDR2 SNEGSKA (reference sequence). Trimming shortened V by 5 bases and J by 3 bases, and 10 bases separated the two germline ends. This CDR3 comprises 12 residues. The CDR3 loop is CSAWAVKETQYF. The CDR3 nucleotides are TGCAGTGCTTGGGCGGTAAAAGAGACCCAGTACTTC.

This clonotype was detected a few times. The chain uses TRBV20-1 and TRBJ2-7; tentative D call: TRBD2 (5 bases). Trimming removed 7 bases from V and 5 bases from J, with 21 bases in between. CDR3 length: 14 residues. Germline CDR1 and CDR2: DFQATT and SNEGSKA (reference sequence). The chain's CDR3 is CSVPSKPGGNEQYF. As DNA, the CDR3 is TGCAGTGTTCCCTCCAAGCCAGGAGGCAACGAGCAGTACTTC.

This clonotype came up a few times. The chain recombines TRBV11-2 with TRBJ2-1; 9 bases match TRBD1. CDR3 length: 15 residues. With V trimmed by 4 bases and J by 2 bases, 3 bases remained unmatched. CDR1 is SGHAT and CDR2 is FQNNGV in the germline V gene. The CDR3 DNA sequence: TGTGCCAGCAGCTGGGGGACAGGGACCTACAATGAGCAGTTCTTC. Translation: CASSWGTGTYNEQFF.

The rearrangement uses TRBV7-1 and TRBJ2-5; 14 positions match TRBD2. TRBV7-1 is known as an ORF, though its function is uncertain. V was pared by 3 bases and J by 2 bases, with 20 bases of the junction left unmatched. This CDR3 has 22 residues. The CDR3 DNA sequence: TGTGCCAGCAGCTCCGAGGCGGGACTAGCGGGAGATACCTCTTTTCGGCAAGAGACCCAGTACTTC. It specifies CASSSEAGLAGDTSFRQETQYF.

The rearrangement uses TRBV2 and TRBJ1-1, with D possibly TRBD1 on 6 matching bases. The CDR3 contains 14 residues. In germline, CDR1 is SNHLY, CDR2 FYNNEI. Between the trimmed V and J ends, which lost 5 bases and 5 bases, there was a span of 15 bases. CDR3 in amino acids: CASSLFRGVTEAFF. The CDR3 coding sequence is TGTGCCAGCAGTCTATTCAGGGGAGTGACTGAAGCTTTCTTT.

A few counts support this clonotype. J is TRBJ1-1 and V is TRBV12-3 or TRBV12-4; TRBD1 agrees at 10 bases. The CDR3 covers 14 residues. The J segment lost 4 bases and the V segment lost 4 bases, leaving 3 bases of the junction unmatched. CDR3 region: CASSSTGGLTEAFF. The CDR3, as DNA: TGTGCCAGCAGTTCGACAGGGGGCCTCACTGAAGCTTTCTTT.

This clonotype was observed many times. The rearrangement uses TRBV25-1 and TRBJ1-1; 7 bases match TRBD1. The CDR3 contains 13 residues. The V segment lost 6 bases and the J segment 5 bases; nucleotides outside the gene matches: 6. CDR1 is MGHDK, CDR2 SYGVNS, per germline. This CDR3 is CASRRQGATEAFF. The CDR3 DNA follows: TGTGCCAGCAGACGACAGGGAGCAACTGAAGCTTTCTTT.

This clonotype was seen only a few times. The V gene is TRBV5-1, the J gene TRBJ2-2, with D perhaps TRBD2 (6 bases). Trimming shortened V by 4 bases and J by 0 bases, and 13 bases separated the two germline ends. This CDR3 has 16 amino acids. In germline, CDR1 is SGHRS, CDR2 YFSETQ. This CDR3 is CASSTNGGANTGELFF. CDR3 nucleotide sequence: TGCGCCAGCAGCACCAATGGCGGGGCGAACACCGGGGAGCTGTTTTTT.

The chain uses TRBV6-2 or TRBV6-3 and TRBJ2-6; D is uncertain. This CDR3 comprises 15 residues. V lost 2 bases and J 0 bases, leaving 5 bases between the germline ends. Per the germline V gene, CDR1 is MNHEY and CDR2 is SVGEGT. The CDR3 DNA follows: TGTGCCAGCAGTTACGAAGGCTCTGGGGCCAACGTCCTGACTTTC. It encodes CASSYEGSGANVLTF.

This chain connects TRBV12-3 or TRBV12-4 to TRBJ2-2; 8 positions agree with TRBD2. There are 15 residues in the CDR3. Germline trimming cut 4 bases from V and 2 bases from J; bases unmatched to any gene: 3. CDR3 sequence reads: CASSYRGGNTGELFF. DNA for the CDR3: TGTGCCAGCAGTTACCGGGGGGGAAACACCGGGGAGCTGTTTTTT.

This clonotype occurred many times. V usage is TRBV5-1 and J usage is TRBJ2-2; no firm D call. The germline V gene encodes CDR1 SGHRS and CDR2 YFSETQ. Trimming pared 4 bases from V and 6 bases from J, leaving 10 bases between. The CDR3 sequence is 13 residues long. The CDR3 protein is CASSTLGPGELFF. The DNA for the CDR3 is TGCGCCAGCAGCACGTTAGGACCCGGGGAGCTGTTTTTT.

This clonotype appeared many times. This rearrangement joins TRBV28 to TRBJ1-4; D perhaps matches TRBD1 (5 bases). Between the trimmed V and J ends, which lost 6 bases and 1 base, there was a span of 18 bases. Per germline, CDR1 MDHEN and CDR2 SYDVKM. The length of the CDR3 is 17 residues. This CDR3 reads CASSPVRGRKTNEKLFF. CDR3 bases: TGTGCCAGCAGCCCAGTTCGGGGACGTAAAACTAATGAAAAACTGTTTTTT.

This chain uses TRBV9 with TRBJ2-1, with TRBD2 matching 9 bases. The germline V gene has CDR1 SGDLS and CDR2 YYNGEE. V trimming: 4 bases; J trimming: 7 bases; junction bases outside the gene matches: 9. The CDR3 has 15 amino acids. The CDR3 sequence: CASSLGTSSGNEQFF. CDR3 nucleotides: TGTGCCAGCAGCTTAGGGACTAGCTCAGGAAATGAGCAGTTCTTC.

This clonotype was found many times. The chain links TRBV7-2 to TRBJ2-7; TRBD2 might be the D (5 bases). The CDR3 sequence is 14 residues long. Germline CDR1 is SGHTA and CDR2 is FQGNSA. Trimming stripped 4 bases from V and 1 base from J, with 11 bases between. CDR3 loop: CASSSKLGSYEQYF. The CDR3 DNA reads TGTGCCAGCAGCTCAAAACTAGGATCCTACGAGCAGTACTTC.

The chain employs TRBV12-3 or TRBV12-4 and TRBJ1-6; 8 nucleotides line up with TRBD1. Germline trimming cut 1 base from V and 7 bases from J; bases unmatched to any gene: 3. This CDR3 region has 15 residues. CDR3 coding DNA: TGTGCCAGCAGTTTAGGGGACAGGACCAATTCACCCCTCCACTTT. Amino acids: CASSLGDRTNSPLHF.

V is TRBV5-1 and J is TRBJ2-1, with 13 bases lining up with TRBD2. V gave up 3 bases and J gave up 6 bases; unmatched junction bases: 9. The CDR3 spans 17 residues. Per germline, CDR1 SGHRS and CDR2 YFSETQ. The CDR3 DNA reads TGCGCCAGCAGCTCTAGGACTAGCGGGAGTTCGTCCAATGAGCAGTTCTTC. Its protein is CASSSRTSGSSSNEQFF.

This clonotype was counted only a few times. This rearrangement joins TRBV6-1 to TRBJ1-1; 7 bases map to TRBD1. Germline values: CDR1 MNHNS, CDR2 SASEGT. With V trimmed by 7 bases and J by 1 base, 6 bases remained unmatched. The CDR3 length is 14 residues. This CDR3 reads CASTLQGGNTEAFF. The CDR3 DNA reads TGTGCCAGCACTCTCCAGGGGGGGAACACTGAAGCTTTCTTT.

This clonotype was observed a few times. This sequence joins TRBV12-3 or TRBV12-4 and TRBJ1-4, with D maybe TRBD1 (5 bases). The CDR3 has 15 amino acids. V lost 6 bases to trimming and J lost 8 bases, with 19 bases between them. CDR3 loop: CASRDNRDYGEKLFF. CDR3 in DNA: TGTGCCAGCAGGGACAACCGGGACTATGGCGAAAAACTGTTTTTT.